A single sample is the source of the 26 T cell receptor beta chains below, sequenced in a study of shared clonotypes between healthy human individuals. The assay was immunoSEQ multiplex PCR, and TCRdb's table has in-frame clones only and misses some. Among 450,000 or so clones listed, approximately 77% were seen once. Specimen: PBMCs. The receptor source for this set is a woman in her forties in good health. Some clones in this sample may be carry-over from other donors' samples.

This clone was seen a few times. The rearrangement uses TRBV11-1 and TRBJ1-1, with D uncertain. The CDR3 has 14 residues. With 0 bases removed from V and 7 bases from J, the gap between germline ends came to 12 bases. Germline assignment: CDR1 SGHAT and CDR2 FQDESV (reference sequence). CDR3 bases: TGTGCCAGCAGCTTAGCTAGGGCCCGAGGTGAAGCTTTCTTT. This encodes CASSLARARGEAFF.

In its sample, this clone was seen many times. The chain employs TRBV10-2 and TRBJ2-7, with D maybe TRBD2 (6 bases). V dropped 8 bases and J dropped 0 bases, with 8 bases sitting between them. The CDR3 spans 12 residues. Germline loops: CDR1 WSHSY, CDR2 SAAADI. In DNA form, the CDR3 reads TGCGCCAGCCACGGGAGCTCCTACGAGCAGTACTTC. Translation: CASHGSSYEQYF.

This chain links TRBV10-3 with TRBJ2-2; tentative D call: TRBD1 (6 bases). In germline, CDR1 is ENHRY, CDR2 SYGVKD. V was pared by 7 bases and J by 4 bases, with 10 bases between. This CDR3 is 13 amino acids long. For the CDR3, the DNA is TGTGCCATCAAGGGACACCTCACCGGGGAGCTGTTTTTT. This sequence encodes CAIKGHLTGELFF.

CDR3 loop: CASSYRTGSYNEQFF. CDR3 coding DNA: TGTGCCAGCAGCTATCGGACCGGCTCCTACAATGAGCAGTTCTTC. V and J are TRBV7-3 and TRBJ2-1; unclear D gene. The V end lost 4 bases, the J end lost 0 bases, and 10 bases lay between the germline ends. The CDR3 covers 15 residues. Germline CDR1 reads SGHTA; CDR2 reads FQGTGA.

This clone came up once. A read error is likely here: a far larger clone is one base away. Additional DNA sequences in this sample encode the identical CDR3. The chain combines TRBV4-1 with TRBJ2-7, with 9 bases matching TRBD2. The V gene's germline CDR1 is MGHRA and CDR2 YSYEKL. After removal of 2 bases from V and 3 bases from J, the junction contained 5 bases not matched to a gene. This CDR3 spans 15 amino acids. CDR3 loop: CASSQLERGDYEQYF. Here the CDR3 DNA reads TGCGCCAGCAGCCAACTCGAGCGGGGGGACTACGAGCAGTACTTC.

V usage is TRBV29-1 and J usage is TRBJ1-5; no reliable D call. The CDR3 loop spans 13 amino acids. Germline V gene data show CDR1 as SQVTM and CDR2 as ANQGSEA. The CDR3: CSYAAGSNQPQHF. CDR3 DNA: TGCAGTTACGCCGCGGGTAGCAATCAGCCCCAGCATTTT.

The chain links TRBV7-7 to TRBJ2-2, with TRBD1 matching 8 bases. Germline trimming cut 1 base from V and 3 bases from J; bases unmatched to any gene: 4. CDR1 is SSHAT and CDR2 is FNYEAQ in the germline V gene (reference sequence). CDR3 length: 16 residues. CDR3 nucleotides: TGTGCCAGCAGCTTAGGGACAGGGAGGCACACCGGGGAGCTGTTTTTT. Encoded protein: CASSLGTGRHTGELFF.

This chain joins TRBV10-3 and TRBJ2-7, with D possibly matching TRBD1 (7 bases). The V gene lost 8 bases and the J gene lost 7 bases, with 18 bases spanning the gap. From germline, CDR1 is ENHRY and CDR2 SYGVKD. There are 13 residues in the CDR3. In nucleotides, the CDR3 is TGTGCCATCGGGGAGACAGGGAGGTCGGAGCAGTACTTC. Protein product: CAIGETGRSEQYF.

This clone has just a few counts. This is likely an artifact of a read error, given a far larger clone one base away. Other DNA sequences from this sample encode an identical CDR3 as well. The CDR3 here is CASGGQGASGPQHF. The DNA of the CDR3 is TGTGCCAGCGGCGGACAGGGTGCATCTGGGCCCCAGCATTTT. The chain recombines TRBV2 with TRBJ1-5; 8 nucleotides agree with TRBD1. Germline trimming cut 8 bases from V and 9 bases from J; bases unmatched to any gene: 12. The CDR3 extends over 14 amino acids. Germline lookup yields CDR1 SNHLY and CDR2 FYNNEI.

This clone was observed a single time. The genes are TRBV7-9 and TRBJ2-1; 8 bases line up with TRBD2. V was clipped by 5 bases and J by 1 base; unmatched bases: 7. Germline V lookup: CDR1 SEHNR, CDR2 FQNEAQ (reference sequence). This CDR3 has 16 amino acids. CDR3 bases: TGTGCCAGCAGCCCGCCGATAGCGGGGTCCTACAATGAGCAGTTCTTC. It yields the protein CASSPPIAGSYNEQFF.

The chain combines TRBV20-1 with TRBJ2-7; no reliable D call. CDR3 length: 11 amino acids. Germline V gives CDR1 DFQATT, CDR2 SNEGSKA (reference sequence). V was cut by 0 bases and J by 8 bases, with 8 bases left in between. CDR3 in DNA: TGCAGTGCTAGAGATCACTCAAAGCAGTACTTC. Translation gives CSARDHSKQYF.

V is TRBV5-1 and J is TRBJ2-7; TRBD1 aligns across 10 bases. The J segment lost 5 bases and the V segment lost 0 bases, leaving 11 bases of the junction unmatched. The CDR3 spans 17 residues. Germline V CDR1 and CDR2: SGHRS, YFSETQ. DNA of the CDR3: TGCGCCAGCAGCTTGGAGTTACCAGGGACAGGGGCTAACGAGCAGTACTTC. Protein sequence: CASSLELPGTGANEQYF.

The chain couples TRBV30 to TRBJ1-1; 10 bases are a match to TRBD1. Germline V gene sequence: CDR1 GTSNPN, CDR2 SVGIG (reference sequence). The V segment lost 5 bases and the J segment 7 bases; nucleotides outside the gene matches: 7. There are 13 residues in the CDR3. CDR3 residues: CAWVTGQGFEAFF. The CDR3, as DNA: TGTGCCTGGGTAACGGGACAGGGGTTTGAAGCTTTCTTT. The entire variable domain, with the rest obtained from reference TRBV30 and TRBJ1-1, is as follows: SQTIHQWPATLVQPVGSPLSLECTVEGTSNPNLYWYRQAAGRGLQLLFYSVGIGQISSEVPQNLSASRPQDRQFILSSKKLLLSDSGFYLCAWVTGQGFEAFFGQGTRLTVV.

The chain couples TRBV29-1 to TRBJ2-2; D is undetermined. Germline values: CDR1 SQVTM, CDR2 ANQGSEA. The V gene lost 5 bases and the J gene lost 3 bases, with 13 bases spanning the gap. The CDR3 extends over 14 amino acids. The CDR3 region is CSVKRAEYTGELFF. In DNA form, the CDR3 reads TGCAGCGTTAAAAGGGCGGAGTACACCGGGGAGCTGTTTTTT.

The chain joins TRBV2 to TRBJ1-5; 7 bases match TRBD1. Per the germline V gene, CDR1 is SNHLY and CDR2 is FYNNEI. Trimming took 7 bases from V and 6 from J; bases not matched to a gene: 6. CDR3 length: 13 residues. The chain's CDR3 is CASNIGGGQPQHF. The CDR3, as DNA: TGTGCCAGCAATATAGGGGGCGGTCAGCCCCAGCATTTT.

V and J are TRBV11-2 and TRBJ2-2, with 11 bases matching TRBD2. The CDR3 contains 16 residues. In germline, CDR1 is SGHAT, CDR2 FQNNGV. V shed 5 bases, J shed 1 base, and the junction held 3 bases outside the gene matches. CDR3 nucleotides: TGTGCCAGCAGCCGAGGACTAGCGGGGAACACCGGGGAGCTGTTTTTT. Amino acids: CASSRGLAGNTGELFF.

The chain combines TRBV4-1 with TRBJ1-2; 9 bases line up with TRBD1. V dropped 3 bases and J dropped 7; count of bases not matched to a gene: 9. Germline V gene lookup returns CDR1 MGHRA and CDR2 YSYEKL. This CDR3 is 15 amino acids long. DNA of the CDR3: TGCGCCAGCAGCCACAGGGGGGACAGGGATGCTGGCTACACCTTC. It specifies CASSHRGDRDAGYTF.

CDR3 sequence: CASSRTSGSFGELFF. The CDR3 DNA sequence: TGTGCCAGCAGCCGGACTAGCGGGAGCTTCGGGGAGCTGTTTTTT. This chain uses TRBV28 with TRBJ1-3; 13 bases are a match to TRBD2. The J call may be incorrect, as the DNA end agrees better with TRBJ2-2. The CDR3 has 15 residues. The germline V gene encodes CDR1 MDHEN and CDR2 SYDVKM.

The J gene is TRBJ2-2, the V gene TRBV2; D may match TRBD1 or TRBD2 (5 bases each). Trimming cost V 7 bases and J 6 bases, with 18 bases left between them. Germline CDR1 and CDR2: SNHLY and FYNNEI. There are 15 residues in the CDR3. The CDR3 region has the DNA TGTGCCAGCACCTCAGGGAGTATGTACCCCGGGGAGCTGTTTTTT. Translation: CASTSGSMYPGELFF. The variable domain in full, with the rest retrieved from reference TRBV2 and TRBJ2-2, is EPEVTQTPSHQVTQMGQEVILRCVPISNHLYFYWYRQILGQKVEFLVSFYNNEISEKSEIFDDQFSVERPDGSNFTLKIRSTKLEDSAMYFCASTSGSMYPGELFFGEGSRLTVL.

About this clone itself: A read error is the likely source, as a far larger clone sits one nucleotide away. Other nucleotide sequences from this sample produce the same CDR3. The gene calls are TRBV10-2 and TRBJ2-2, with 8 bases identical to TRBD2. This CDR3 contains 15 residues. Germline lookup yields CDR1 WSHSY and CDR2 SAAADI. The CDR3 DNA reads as TGCGCCAGCAGAAAGCGGGAGCACGCGGCCGGGGAGCTGTTCTTT. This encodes CASRKREHAAGELFF.

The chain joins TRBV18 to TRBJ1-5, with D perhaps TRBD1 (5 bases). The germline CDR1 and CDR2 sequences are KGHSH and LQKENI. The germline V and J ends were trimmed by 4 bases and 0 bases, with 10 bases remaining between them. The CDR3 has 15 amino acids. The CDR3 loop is CASSLQGNSNQPQHF. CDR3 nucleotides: TGTGCCAGCTCACTTCAGGGTAATAGCAATCAGCCCCAGCATTTT.

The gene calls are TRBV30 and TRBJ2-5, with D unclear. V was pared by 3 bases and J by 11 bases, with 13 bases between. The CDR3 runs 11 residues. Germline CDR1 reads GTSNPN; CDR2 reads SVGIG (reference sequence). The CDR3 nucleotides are TGTGCCTGGAGCGATCTCTACGGGCAGTACTTC. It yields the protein CAWSDLYGQYF.

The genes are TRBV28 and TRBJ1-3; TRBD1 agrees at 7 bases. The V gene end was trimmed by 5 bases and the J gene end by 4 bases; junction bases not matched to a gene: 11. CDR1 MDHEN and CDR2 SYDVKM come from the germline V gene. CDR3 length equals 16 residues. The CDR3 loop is CASSAGLQGTGNTIYF. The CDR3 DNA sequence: TGTGCCAGCAGTGCCGGCCTACAGGGGACCGGAAACACCATATATTTT.

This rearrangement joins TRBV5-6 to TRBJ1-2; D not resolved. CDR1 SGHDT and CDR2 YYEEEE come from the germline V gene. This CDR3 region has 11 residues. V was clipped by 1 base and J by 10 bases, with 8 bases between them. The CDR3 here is CASSLYNHYTF. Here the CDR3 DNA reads TGTGCCAGCAGCTTGTATAACCACTACACCTTC.

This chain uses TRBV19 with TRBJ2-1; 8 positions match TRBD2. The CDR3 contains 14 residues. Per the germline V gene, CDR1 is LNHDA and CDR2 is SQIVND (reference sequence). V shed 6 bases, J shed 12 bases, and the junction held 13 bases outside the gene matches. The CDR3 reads CASSPPETSAAQFF. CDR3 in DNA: TGTGCCAGTAGCCCTCCAGAGACTAGCGCCGCGCAGTTCTTC. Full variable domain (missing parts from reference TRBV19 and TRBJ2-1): DGGITQSPKYLFRKEGQNVTLSCEQNLNHDAMYWYRQDPGQGLRLIYYSQIVNDFQKGDIAEGYSVSREKKESFPLTVTSAQKNPTAFYLCASSPPETSAAQFFGPGTRLTVL.

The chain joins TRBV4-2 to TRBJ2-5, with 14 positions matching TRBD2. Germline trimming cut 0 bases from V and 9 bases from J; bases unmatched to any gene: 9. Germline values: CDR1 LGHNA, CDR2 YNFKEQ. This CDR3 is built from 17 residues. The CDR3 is CASSQDRLAGGKSAQYF. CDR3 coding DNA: TGTGCCAGCAGCCAAGATCGACTAGCGGGAGGGAAGAGCGCCCAGTACTTC.